This T cell receptor beta chain comes out of a study of control samples from healthy donors and cancer patients. Trimming left V 6 bases short and J 0 bases short, with 10 bases between. This CDR3 is built from 14 residues. CDR1 and CDR2 (germline): MNHEY, SVGEGT. The data were produced by immunoSEQ multiplex PCR, yet TCRdb's version contains in-frame clones alone and is incomplete. Among 70,000 or so clones, about 95% were seen once, and the ten largest hold 6.2%. Input material: blood. V gene TRBV6-2 or TRBV6-3 combines with J gene TRBJ2-3, with D possibly being TRBD2 (6 bases). The receptor was derived from a middle-aged woman in good health. The CDR3, as DNA: TGTGCCAGCAGCCCCGGGACTAGCACAGATACGCAGTATTTT. It yields the protein CASSPGTSTDTQYF.